The clone carrying this T cell receptor (beta chain) occurred once. Germline V gene sequence: CDR1 LNHDA, CDR2 SQIVND (reference sequence). J was trimmed by 7 bases and V by 5 bases; bases with no gene match: 9. The CDR3 has 14 residues. The record originates from a study of OX40 agonist ivuxolimab in advanced cancers. Study at large: Partial responses occurred in three patients (one hepatocellular carcinoma, two cutaneous melanoma).

This table comes from immunoSEQ multiplex PCR, and its TCRdb copy is limited to in-frame clones, with some not included. The sample includes 150,000 to 180,000 clones, roughly 92% of them seen just once. The rearrangement joins TRBV19 to TRBJ1-2; TRBD1 matches at 8 bases. Sequencing was performed on CD4+ or CD8+ T cells sorted from blood, taken in a trial of the OX40 agonist ivuxolimab. The sequence derives from an adult with an advanced solid tumor such as melanoma, head and neck, liver or kidney cancer. DNA of the CDR3: TGTGCCAGTAGTCCTCCGGACAGGGTAGGTGGCTACACCTTC. Amino acid sequence: CASSPPDRVGGYTF.